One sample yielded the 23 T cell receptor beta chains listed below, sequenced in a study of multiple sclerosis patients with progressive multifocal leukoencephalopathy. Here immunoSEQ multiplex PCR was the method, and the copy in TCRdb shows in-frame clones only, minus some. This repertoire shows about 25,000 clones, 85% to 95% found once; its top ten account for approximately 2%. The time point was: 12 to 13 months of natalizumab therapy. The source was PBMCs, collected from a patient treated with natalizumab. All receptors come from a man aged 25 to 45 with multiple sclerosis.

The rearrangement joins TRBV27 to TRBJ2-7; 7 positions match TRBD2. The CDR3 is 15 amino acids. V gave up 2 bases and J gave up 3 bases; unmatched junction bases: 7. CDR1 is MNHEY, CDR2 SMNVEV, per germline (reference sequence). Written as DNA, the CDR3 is TGTGCCAGCAGTTTAATAGGCGGGGGAGGCTACGAGCAGTACTTC. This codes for CASSLIGGGGYEQYF.

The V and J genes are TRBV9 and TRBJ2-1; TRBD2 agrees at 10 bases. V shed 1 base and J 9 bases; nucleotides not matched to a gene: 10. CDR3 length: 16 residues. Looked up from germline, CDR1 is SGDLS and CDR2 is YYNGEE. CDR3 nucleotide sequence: TGTGCCAGCAGCGTAAGTTCTAGCGGGAGAGTGAGTGAGCAGTTCTTC. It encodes CASSVSSSGRVSEQFF.

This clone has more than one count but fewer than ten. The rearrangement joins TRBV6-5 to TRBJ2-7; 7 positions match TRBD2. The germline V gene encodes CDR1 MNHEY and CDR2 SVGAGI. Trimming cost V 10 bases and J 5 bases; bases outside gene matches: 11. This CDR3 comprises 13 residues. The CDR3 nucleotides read TGTGCCACCAGCCGGGGAGGGATGGACGAGCAGTACTTC. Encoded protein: CATSRGGMDEQYF.

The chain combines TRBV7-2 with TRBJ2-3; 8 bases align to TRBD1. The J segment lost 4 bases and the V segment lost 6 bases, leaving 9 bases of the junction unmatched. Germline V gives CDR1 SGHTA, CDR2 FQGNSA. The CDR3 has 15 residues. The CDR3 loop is CASREQGVGADTQYF. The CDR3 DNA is TGTGCCAGCAGGGAACAGGGGGTAGGCGCAGATACGCAGTATTTT.

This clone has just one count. CDR3 coding DNA: TGTGCCAGTAGTATCACCGGGACTAGCGGTCGGAATGAGCAGTTCTTC. Translating gives CASSITGTSGRNEQFF. The gene calls are TRBV19 and TRBJ2-1, with 11 bases lining up with TRBD2. In germline, CDR1 is LNHDA, CDR2 SQIVND (reference sequence). This CDR3 spans 16 amino acids. V lost 3 bases to trimming and J lost 7 bases; unmatched junction nucleotides: 8.

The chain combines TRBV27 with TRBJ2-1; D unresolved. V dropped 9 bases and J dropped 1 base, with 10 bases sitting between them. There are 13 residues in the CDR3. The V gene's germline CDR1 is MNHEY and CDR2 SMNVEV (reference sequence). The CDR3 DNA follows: TGTGCCAGTCGCGGATCATCCTACAATGAGCAGTTCTTC. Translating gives CASRGSSYNEQFF.

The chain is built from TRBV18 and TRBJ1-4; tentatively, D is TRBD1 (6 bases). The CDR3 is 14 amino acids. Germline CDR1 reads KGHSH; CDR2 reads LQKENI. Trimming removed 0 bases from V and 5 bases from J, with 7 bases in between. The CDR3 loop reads CASSPPGQNEKLFF. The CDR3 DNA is TGTGCCAGCTCACCACCTGGACAGAATGAAAAACTGTTTTTT.

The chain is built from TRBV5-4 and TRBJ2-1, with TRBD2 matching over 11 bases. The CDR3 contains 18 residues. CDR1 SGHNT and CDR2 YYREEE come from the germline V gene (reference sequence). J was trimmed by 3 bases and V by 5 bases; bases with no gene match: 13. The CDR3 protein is CASSHALFSGGGYNEQFF. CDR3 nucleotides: TGTGCCAGCAGTCACGCCCTCTTTAGCGGGGGGGGCTACAATGAGCAGTTCTTC. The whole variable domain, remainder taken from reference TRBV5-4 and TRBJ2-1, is ETGVTQSPTHLIKTRGQQVTLRCSSQSGHNTVSWYQQALGQGPQFIFQYYREEENGRGNFPPRFSGLQFPNYSSELNVNALELDDSALYLCASSHALFSGGGYNEQFFGPGTRLTVL.

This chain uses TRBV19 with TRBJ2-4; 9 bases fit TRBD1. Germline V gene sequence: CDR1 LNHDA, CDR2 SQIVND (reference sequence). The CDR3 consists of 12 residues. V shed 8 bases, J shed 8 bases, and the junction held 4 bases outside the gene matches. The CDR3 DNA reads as TGTGCCAGTGTAGACAGGGGGGACATTCAGTACTTC. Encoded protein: CASVDRGDIQYF. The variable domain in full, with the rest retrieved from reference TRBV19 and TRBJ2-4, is DGGITQSPKYLFRKEGQNVTLSCEQNLNHDAMYWYRQDPGQGLRLIYYSQIVNDFQKGDIAEGYSVSREKKESFPLTVTSAQKNPTAFYLCASVDRGDIQYFGAGTRLSVL.

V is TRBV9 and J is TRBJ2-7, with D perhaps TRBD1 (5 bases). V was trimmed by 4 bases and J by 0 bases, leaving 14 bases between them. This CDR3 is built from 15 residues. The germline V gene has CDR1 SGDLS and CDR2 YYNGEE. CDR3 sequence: CASSPEGANSYEQYF. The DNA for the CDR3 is TGTGCCAGCAGCCCAGAAGGGGCCAACTCCTACGAGCAGTACTTC.

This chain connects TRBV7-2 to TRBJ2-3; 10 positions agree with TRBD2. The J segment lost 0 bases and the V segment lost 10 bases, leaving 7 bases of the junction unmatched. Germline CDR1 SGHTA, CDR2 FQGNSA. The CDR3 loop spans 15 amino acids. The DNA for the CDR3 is TGTGCCACCGGACGGACTAGCGGTAGCACAGATACGCAGTATTTT. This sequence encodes CATGRTSGSTDTQYF.

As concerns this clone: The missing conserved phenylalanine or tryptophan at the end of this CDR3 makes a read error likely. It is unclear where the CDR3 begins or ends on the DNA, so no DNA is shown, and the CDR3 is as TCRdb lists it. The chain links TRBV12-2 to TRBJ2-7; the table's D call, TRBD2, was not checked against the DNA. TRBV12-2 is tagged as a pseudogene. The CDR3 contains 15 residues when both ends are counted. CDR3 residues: CASRLTQAGEGEQYG.

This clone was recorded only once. This CDR3 is CATLGPSSYEQYF. DNA of the CDR3: TGCGCCACCTTAGGGCCCAGTTCCTACGAGCAGTACTTC. V usage is TRBV10-2 and J usage is TRBJ2-7; unclear D gene. Germline lookup yields CDR1 WSHSY and CDR2 SAAADI. The CDR3 covers 13 residues. The ends were cut back, 10 bases at V and 1 base at J, with 14 bases in the middle.

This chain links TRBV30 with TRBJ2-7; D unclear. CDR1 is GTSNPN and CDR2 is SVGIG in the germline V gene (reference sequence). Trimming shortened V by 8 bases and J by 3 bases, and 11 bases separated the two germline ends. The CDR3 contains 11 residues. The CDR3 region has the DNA TGTGCCGGAAAGCTTGTCTACGAGCAGTACTTC. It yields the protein CAGKLVYEQYF.

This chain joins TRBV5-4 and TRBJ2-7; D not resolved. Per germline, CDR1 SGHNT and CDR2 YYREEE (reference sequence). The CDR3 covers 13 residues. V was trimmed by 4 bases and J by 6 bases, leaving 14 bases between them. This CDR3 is CASSRSSVSEQYF. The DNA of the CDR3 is TGTGCCAGCAGCCGAAGCTCGGTCTCCGAGCAGTACTTC.

DNA of the CDR3: TGTGCCACCAGCAGGGGAAGACAGGAAATCTTTAGCAATCAGCCCCAGCATTTT. Protein sequence: CATSRGRQEIFSNQPQHF. The chain uses TRBV15 and TRBJ1-5, with D perhaps matching TRBD1 (6 bases). From germline, CDR1 is LNHNV and CDR2 YYDKDF (reference sequence). The ends were cut back, 3 bases at V and 0 bases at J, with 18 bases in the middle. The CDR3 covers 18 residues.

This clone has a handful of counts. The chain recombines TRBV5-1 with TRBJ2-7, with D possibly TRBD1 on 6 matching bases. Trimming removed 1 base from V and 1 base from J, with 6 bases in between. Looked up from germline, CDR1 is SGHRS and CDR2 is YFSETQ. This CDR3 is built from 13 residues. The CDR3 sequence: CASSLTGSYEQYF. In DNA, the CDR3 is TGCGCCAGCAGCTTGACAGGGTCCTACGAGCAGTACTTC.

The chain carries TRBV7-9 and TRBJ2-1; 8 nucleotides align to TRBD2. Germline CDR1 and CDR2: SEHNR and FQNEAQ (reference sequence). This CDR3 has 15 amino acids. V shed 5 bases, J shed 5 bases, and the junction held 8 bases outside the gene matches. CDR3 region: CASSVRLARNNEQFF. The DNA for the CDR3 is TGTGCCAGCAGCGTCCGACTAGCGAGAAACAATGAGCAGTTCTTC.

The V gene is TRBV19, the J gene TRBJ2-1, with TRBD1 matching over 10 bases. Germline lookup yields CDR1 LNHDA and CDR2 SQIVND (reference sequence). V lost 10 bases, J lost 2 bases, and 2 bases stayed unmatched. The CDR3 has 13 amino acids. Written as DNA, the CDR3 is TGTGCCACGACAGGGGGCGCCTACAATGAGCAGTTCTTC. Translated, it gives CATTGGAYNEQFF.

CDR3 residues: CASSKGTTNTEAFF. The CDR3 DNA follows: TGTGCCAGCAGCAAAGGGACTACGAACACTGAAGCTTTCTTT. The chain couples TRBV21-1 to TRBJ1-1. TRBV21-1 is a pseudogene segment. The CDR3 contains 14 residues.

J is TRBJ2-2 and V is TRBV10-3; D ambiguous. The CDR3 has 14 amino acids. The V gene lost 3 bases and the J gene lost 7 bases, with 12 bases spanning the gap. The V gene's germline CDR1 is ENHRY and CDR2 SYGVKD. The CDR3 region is CAISDPGGGGELFF. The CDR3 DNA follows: TGTGCCATCAGTGACCCGGGTGGCGGCGGGGAGCTGTTTTTT.

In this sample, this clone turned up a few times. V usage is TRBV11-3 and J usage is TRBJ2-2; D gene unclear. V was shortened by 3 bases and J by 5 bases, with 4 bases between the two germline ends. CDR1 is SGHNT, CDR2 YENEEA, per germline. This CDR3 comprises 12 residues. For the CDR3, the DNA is TGTGCCAGCAGCTTGAAGACCGGGGAGCTGTTTTTT. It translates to CASSLKTGELFF.

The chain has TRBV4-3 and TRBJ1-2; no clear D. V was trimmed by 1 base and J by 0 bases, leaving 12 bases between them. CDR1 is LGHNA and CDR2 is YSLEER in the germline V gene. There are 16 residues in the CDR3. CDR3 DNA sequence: TGCGCCAGCAGCCAAGGGGTTGTCACAGCTAACTATGGCTACACCTTC. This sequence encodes CASSQGVVTANYGYTF.